One sample yielded the 14 T cell receptor beta chains listed below, sequenced in a study of control samples from healthy donors and cancer patients. TCRdb keeps only in-frame clones here, not all; method: immunoSEQ multiplex PCR. The sample shows nearly 200,000 clones, approximately 91% of them seen only once. Sample: blood. These receptors were obtained from a man under 40 in good health.

This clone was seen once. The V call is TRBV19, the J call TRBJ1-6; D is unclear. There are 13 residues in the CDR3. Germline CDR1 reads LNHDA; CDR2 reads SQIVND (reference sequence). Trimming cost V 6 bases and J 7 bases, with 10 bases left between them. The CDR3 reads CASRTAGNSPLHF. For the CDR3, the DNA is TGTGCCAGTAGGACCGCTGGGAATTCACCCCTCCACTTT.

This sequence joins TRBV7-9 and TRBJ2-5, with 11 bases matching TRBD2. The V gene end was trimmed by 5 bases and the J gene end by 3 bases; junction bases not matched to a gene: 5. The CDR3 is 15 residues long. Germline V lookup: CDR1 SEHNR, CDR2 FQNEAQ (reference sequence). CDR3 sequence reads: CASSRSGGVKETQYF. Written as DNA, the CDR3 is TGTGCCAGCAGCCGTAGCGGGGGGGTAAAAGAGACCCAGTACTTC.

This clone was seen only once. The chain combines TRBV6-1 with TRBJ2-7; D may be TRBD2 (5 bases). This CDR3 spans 16 amino acids. V was shortened by 0 bases and J by 4 bases, with 16 bases between the two germline ends. Germline V gives CDR1 MNHNS, CDR2 SASEGT. CDR3 coding DNA: TGTGCCAGCAGTGAAGCGCATCCGGGAAGCGGTTACGAGCAGTACTTC. Protein: CASSEAHPGSGYEQYF.

The J gene is TRBJ1-2, the V gene TRBV5-1; D gene ambiguous. The CDR3 runs to 16 residues. V dropped 0 bases and J dropped 2 bases, with 14 bases sitting between them. Germline CDR1 and CDR2: SGHRS and YFSETQ. Here the CDR3 DNA reads TGCGCCAGCAGCTTGGAAGGGCGGTTTTTAAACTATGGCTACACCTTC. Translation: CASSLEGRFLNYGYTF.

This clone appeared once. This sequence joins TRBV5-3 and TRBJ1-2; no clear D gene. TRBV5-3 has ORF status, its function being uncertain. V lost 0 bases to trimming and J lost 4 bases, with 13 bases between them. This CDR3 spans 15 amino acids. The CDR3 coding sequence is TGTGCCAGAAGCTTGGCCGAAGAGCCTTTCTATGGCTACACCTTC. This codes for CARSLAEEPFYGYTF.

This chain connects TRBV10-3 to TRBJ1-1; D gene uncertain. V was shortened by 0 bases and J by 1 base, with 12 bases between the two germline ends. The germline CDR1 and CDR2 sequences are ENHRY and SYGVKD. The CDR3 has 16 amino acids. In DNA, the CDR3 is TGTGCCATCAGTGAGTCGATTGGTTTTCGGAACACTGAAGCTTTCTTT. It codes for CAISESIGFRNTEAFF.

This rearrangement joins TRBV5-1 to TRBJ2-7; TRBD1 matches 10 bases. The CDR3 totals 16 residues. Germline V lookup: CDR1 SGHRS, CDR2 YFSETQ. Trimming took 0 bases from V and 6 from J; bases not matched to a gene: 9. The CDR3 protein is CASSLAGGTGAGEQYF. CDR3 nucleotides: TGCGCCAGCAGCTTGGCTGGCGGGACAGGGGCGGGCGAGCAGTACTTC.

This clone was recorded once. The V gene is TRBV5-1, the J gene TRBJ2-2; 7 positions agree with TRBD2. Germline assignment: CDR1 SGHRS and CDR2 YFSETQ. The J segment lost 6 bases and the V segment lost 0 bases, leaving 8 bases of the junction unmatched. The CDR3 is made up of 16 amino acids. The DNA for the CDR3 is TGCGCCAGCAGCTTGGAAGTTCAGGGAGGGGCCGGGGAGCTGTTTTTT. Protein: CASSLEVQGGAGELFF.

The V gene is TRBV27, the J gene TRBJ1-6; 7 nucleotides line up with TRBD1. The V segment lost 3 bases and the J segment 7 bases; nucleotides outside the gene matches: 6. CDR1 and CDR2 (germline): MNHEY, SMNVEV (reference sequence). The CDR3 totals 15 residues. CDR3 sequence: CASSFGDRSNSPLHF. For the CDR3, the DNA is TGTGCCAGCAGTTTTGGGGACAGATCAAATTCACCCCTCCACTTT.

The chain couples TRBV7-9 to TRBJ2-7; tentative D call: TRBD1 (6 bases). V lost 1 base, J lost 2 bases, and 6 bases lay in between. Germline-derived CDR1 and CDR2 are SEHNR and FQNEAQ (reference sequence). The CDR3 totals 13 residues. CDR3 sequence (DNA): TGTGCCAGCAGCTTAGGGGGGCCCTACGAGCAGTACTTC. Translating it yields CASSLGGPYEQYF.

The V call is TRBV19, the J call TRBJ1-1; D might be TRBD1 (5 bases). The V end lost 1 base, the J end lost 4 bases, and 13 bases lay between the germline ends. Germline-derived CDR1 and CDR2 are LNHDA and SQIVND (reference sequence). The CDR3 extends over 15 amino acids. CDR3 DNA: TGTGCCAGTAGTATAGGCGGGGGAGGCTTCACTGAAGCTTTCTTT. It codes for CASSIGGGGFTEAFF. The entire variable domain, with the rest obtained from reference TRBV19 and TRBJ1-1, is as follows: DGGITQSPKYLFRKEGQNVTLSCEQNLNHDAMYWYRQDPGQGLRLIYYSQIVNDFQKGDIAEGYSVSREKKESFPLTVTSAQKNPTAFYLCASSIGGGGFTEAFFGQGTRLTVV.

CDR3: CASSLSRGLGDSGANVLTF. The CDR3 bases are TGTGCCAGCAGTTTATCGAGAGGGTTGGGAGACTCTGGGGCCAACGTCCTGACTTTC. The chain carries TRBV27 and TRBJ2-6; tentatively, D is TRBD2 (5 bases). Trimming took off 0 bases at V and 0 bases at J, with 15 bases between the two ends. The CDR3 is made up of 19 amino acids. Germline CDR1 MNHEY, CDR2 SMNVEV (reference sequence).

This sequence joins TRBV12-3 or TRBV12-4 and TRBJ1-3; D is possibly TRBD1 (5 bases). The CDR3 length is 13 residues. Trimming removed 2 bases from V and 7 bases from J, with 9 bases in between. CDR3 in amino acids: CASSLQGPNTIYF. The CDR3 DNA follows: TGTGCCAGCAGTTTACAGGGTCCCAACACCATATATTTT.

This chain links TRBV10-3 with TRBJ1-2, with D hard to call. The germline V gene encodes CDR1 ENHRY and CDR2 SYGVKD. This CDR3 is 13 amino acids long. The ends were cut back, 7 bases at V and 5 bases at J, with 14 bases in the middle. CDR3 coding DNA: TGTGCCATCACCTATAGCTCCGAGTATGGCTACACCTTC. Protein sequence: CAITYSSEYGYTF.